This paragraph covers one T cell receptor beta chain sequence. The antigen is unknown. This sample is part of a study of Tregs in tolerant kidney transplant recipients. Findings and caveats of the study: Some patients' samples used different primers over time, so nucleotide sequences weren't comparable. This study did not directly address biological reproducibility. In tolerant patients, donor-specific Tregs outgrew total Tregs, suggesting antigen-driven expansion.

Clones were sequenced by immunoSEQ multiplex PCR, and TCRdb holds only the in-frame ones, with some missing. Of fewer than 60,000 clones in the sample, approximately 91% were seen once. Germline CDR1 SGHRS, CDR2 YFSETQ. The CDR3 is made up of 15 amino acids. Trimming removed 4 bases at V and 6 bases at J, with 18 bases between. Mixed chimerism was transient after nonmyeloablative marrow transplants from related graft donors. CD4+CD25+CD127- Tregs, CD4+CD25- non-Tregs, CD4 and CD8 cells were sorted. Source: CD8+ T cells from blood (PBMCs), taken 24 months after the transplant. The receptor was derived from a human patient who received a combined kidney and bone marrow transplant. T cells may partly derive from the graft donor. The chain couples TRBV5-1 to TRBJ2-3; possibly TRBD1 for D (5 bases). CDR3 protein: CASSTYDSPGDTQYF. In DNA form, the CDR3 reads TGCGCCAGCAGCACGTACGACAGTCCTGGGGATACGCAGTATTTT.